These 23 T cell receptor beta chains were sequenced from one sample in a study of cytomegalovirus exposure and HLA in healthy donors. With 60 Vbeta and 13 Jbeta primers, the PCR was carried out. Sequenced by immunoSEQ multiplex PCR; TCRdb stores in-frame clones only, minus some. The repertoire includes 100,000 to 150,000 clones, about four fifths of them detected once, and 7.5% to 9.5% sits in the top ten. The sequenced sample consisted of PBMCs. Receptors were obtained from a female donor in good health and CMV-seropositive.

The V call is TRBV4-2, the J call TRBJ1-5; D gene unclear. In germline, CDR1 is LGHNA, CDR2 YNFKEQ. This CDR3 is 16 amino acids long. Trimming removed 0 bases from V and 0 bases from J, with 9 bases in between. CDR3 region: CASSQDQAGSNQPQHF. The CDR3 nucleotides are TGTGCCAGCAGCCAAGATCAGGCAGGTAGCAATCAGCCCCAGCATTTT.

The V call is TRBV19, the J call TRBJ1-2; D remains ambiguous. CDR1 and CDR2 (germline): LNHDA, SQIVND (reference sequence). V was clipped by 6 bases and J by 4 bases, with 12 bases between them. The CDR3 loop spans 13 amino acids. The CDR3 DNA reads TGTGCCAGTAGCCCGTCCGGGGTCTATGGCTACACCTTC. Translating gives CASSPSGVYGYTF.

V is TRBV6-5 and J is TRBJ1-6; 9 bases are a match to TRBD1. V trimming: 5 bases; J trimming: 10 bases; junction bases outside the gene matches: 6. Germline V gene lookup returns CDR1 MNHEY and CDR2 SVGAGI. CDR3 length equals 14 residues. In DNA form, the CDR3 reads TGTGCCAGCAGTCCGGACAGGGGCCGCTCACCCCTCCACTTT. Translating gives CASSPDRGRSPLHF.

The rearrangement uses TRBV7-9 and TRBJ2-7, with TRBD2 matching 7 bases. J was trimmed by 6 bases and V by 1 base; bases with no gene match: 6. The germline gives CDR1 SEHNR, CDR2 FQNEAQ (reference sequence). The CDR3 totals 14 residues. The CDR3 sequence is CASSLVGGLGEQYF. In DNA form, the CDR3 reads TGTGCCAGCAGCTTAGTGGGAGGGCTTGGCGAGCAGTACTTC.

Worth noting for this clone: Other DNA sequences in the same sample also yield this CDR3. This rearrangement joins TRBV29-1 to TRBJ1-1; D is undetermined. The germline V gene has CDR1 SQVTM and CDR2 ANQGSEA. This CDR3 is built from 13 residues. The CDR3 loop is CSGSAGMNTEAFF. In nucleotides, the CDR3 is TGCAGTGGTAGCGCTGGAATGAACACTGAAGCTTTCTTT.

The gene calls are TRBV11-3 and TRBJ2-3; TRBD2 matches at 7 bases. Trimming removed 3 bases from V and 0 bases from J; junction bases left unmatched: 6. This CDR3 spans 16 amino acids. Germline V CDR1 and CDR2: SGHNT, YENEEA. Written as DNA, the CDR3 is TGTGCCAGCAGCTTTTCTAGCGGTCGAAGCACAGATACGCAGTATTTT. Protein: CASSFSSGRSTDTQYF.

Only a few counts were recorded for this clone. V is TRBV7-8 and J is TRBJ1-4; tentative D call: TRBD1 (6 bases). Trimming removed 5 bases from V and 8 bases from J, with 15 bases in between. Germline CDR1 and CDR2: SGHVS and FQNEAQ. The CDR3 totals 14 residues. The CDR3 sequence: CASSAGTLGEKLFF. CDR3 nucleotide sequence: TGTGCCAGCAGCGCCGGGACATTGGGGGAAAAACTGTTTTTT.

The CDR3: CASSSSSGGRQGPFF. In DNA form, the CDR3 reads TGTGCCAGCAGTTCTAGTAGTGGGGGCAGACAGGGGCCTTTCTTT. J is TRBJ1-1 and V is TRBV28; 8 nucleotides align to TRBD1. Germline V CDR1 and CDR2: MDHEN, SYDVKM. The CDR3 covers 15 residues. J gave up 12 bases and V 4 bases, and 16 bases lay outside the gene matches. The full variable domain, completed using reference TRBV28 and TRBJ1-1, is DVKVTQSSRYLVKRTGEKVFLECVQDMDHENMFWYRQDPGLGLRLIYFSYDVKMKEKGDIPEGYSVSREKKERFSLILESASTNQTSMYLCASSSSSGGRQGPFFGQGTRLTVV.

This clone was detected once. The chain uses TRBV30 and TRBJ2-7; D may be TRBD2 (5 bases). The CDR3 contains 12 residues. The V and J ends lost 1 base and 3 bases respectively, with 7 bases between them. Per the germline V gene, CDR1 is GTSNPN and CDR2 is SVGIG (reference sequence). CDR3 sequence (DNA): TGTGCCTGGAGTGGCGGGCGCTACGAGCAGTACTTC. This sequence encodes CAWSGGRYEQYF. Based on the CDR3 plus reference TRBV30 and TRBJ2-7, the full variable domain is SQTIHQWPATLVQPVGSPLSLECTVEGTSNPNLYWYRQAAGRGLQLLFYSVGIGQISSEVPQNLSASRPQDRQFILSSKKLLLSDSGFYLCAWSGGRYEQYFGPGTRLTVT.

The chain uses TRBV18 and TRBJ1-4, with a possible D match to TRBD1 (6 bases). Germline CDR1 is KGHSH and CDR2 is LQKENI. The CDR3 runs to 15 residues. V was pared by 0 bases and J by 8 bases, with 13 bases between. The CDR3 nucleotides read TGTGCCAGCTCACCACCGGGCGGGGGCTTGGAAAAACTGTTTTTT. This encodes CASSPPGGGLEKLFF. Full variable domain (remainder filled in from reference TRBV18 and TRBJ1-4): NAGVMQNPRHLVRRRGQEARLRCSPMKGHSHVYWYRQLPEEGLKFMVYLQKENIIDESGMPKERFSAEFPKEGPSILRIQQVVRGDSAAYFCASSPPGGGLEKLFFGSGTQLSVL.

The chain combines TRBV10-3 with TRBJ2-1; TRBD1 aligns across 7 bases. The germline gives CDR1 ENHRY, CDR2 SYGVKD. The CDR3 is 14 amino acids. V lost 6 bases and J lost 4; bases outside the gene matches: 6. This chain's CDR3 is CAISDRELYNEQFF. The CDR3 DNA sequence: TGTGCCATCAGCGACAGGGAACTATACAATGAGCAGTTCTTC.

This clone appeared a single time. The V call is TRBV2, the J call TRBJ2-3; 7 nucleotides match TRBD2. The junction had 0 bases not matched to a gene; V was cut back by 3 bases and J by 3 bases. Germline lookup yields CDR1 SNHLY and CDR2 FYNNEI. The CDR3 consists of 13 residues. Written as DNA, the CDR3 is TGTGCCAGCAGTGAGGGAGGGACAGATACGCAGTATTTT. This translates into CASSEGGTDTQYF.

This clone showed up just a few times. This rearrangement joins TRBV28 to TRBJ1-2; 7 bases agree with TRBD1. V lost 5 bases and J lost 0; bases outside the gene matches: 9. Germline V gene lookup returns CDR1 MDHEN and CDR2 SYDVKM. The CDR3 is 16 residues long. The CDR3 coding sequence is TGTGCCAGCAGTCGCCAGGACAGGTTTACTAACTATGGCTACACCTTC. It codes for CASSRQDRFTNYGYTF.

V is TRBV7-9 and J is TRBJ2-5; 10 bases line up with TRBD1. There are 15 residues in the CDR3. J gave up 4 bases and V 5 bases, and 7 bases lay outside the gene matches. Per the germline V gene, CDR1 is SEHNR and CDR2 is FQNEAQ (reference sequence). The CDR3 region is CASSPPDRGRETQYF. CDR3 nucleotide sequence: TGTGCCAGCAGCCCCCCAGACAGGGGGCGAGAGACCCAGTACTTC.

V and J are TRBV27 and TRBJ1-2; D call uncertain. V lost 3 bases and J 1 base, leaving 6 bases between the germline ends. CDR1 is MNHEY and CDR2 is SMNVEV in the germline V gene (reference sequence). This CDR3 comprises 13 residues. The CDR3 DNA reads TGTGCCAGCAGTTTTTCGTATAACTATGGCTACACCTTC. Its translation is CASSFSYNYGYTF.

This clone came up once. The chain joins TRBV28 to TRBJ1-1; D gene unclear. This CDR3 spans 13 amino acids. The V end was cut by 7 bases, the J end by 1 base, with 10 bases between. Germline loops: CDR1 MDHEN, CDR2 SYDVKM. The CDR3 here is CASTLFRNTEAFF. The DNA of the CDR3 is TGTGCCAGCACCCTGTTCCGGAACACTGAAGCTTTCTTT. Complete variable domain (other parts from reference TRBV28 and TRBJ1-1): DVKVTQSSRYLVKRTGEKVFLECVQDMDHENMFWYRQDPGLGLRLIYFSYDVKMKEKGDIPEGYSVSREKKERFSLILESASTNQTSMYLCASTLFRNTEAFFGQGTRLTVV.

The chain links TRBV10-3 to TRBJ2-7; TRBD1 agrees at 12 bases. V was clipped by 10 bases and J by 3 bases; unmatched bases: 4. The length of the CDR3 is 13 residues. Germline loops: CDR1 ENHRY, CDR2 SYGVKD. CDR3 amino acids: CATGTGGGYEQYF. Here the CDR3 DNA reads TGTGCCACCGGGACAGGGGGCGGCTACGAGCAGTACTTC.

V and J are TRBV30 and TRBJ1-5; a weak D match, TRBD1 (6 bases). V dropped 1 base and J dropped 4 bases, with 11 bases sitting between them. The CDR3 length is 14 residues. Germline V gene data show CDR1 as GTSNPN and CDR2 as SVGIG (reference sequence). The CDR3: CAWSGNRANQPQHF. CDR3 bases: TGTGCCTGGAGTGGAAACAGGGCAAATCAGCCCCAGCATTTT.

As concerns this clone: One junction end does not reproduce the germline sequence, and a read error may be involved. V usage is TRBV7-7 and J usage is TRBJ2-4, with 7 bases that match TRBD1. Germline values: CDR1 SSHAT, CDR2 FNYEAQ (reference sequence). The CDR3 extends over 13 amino acids. CDR3: CASSLDRDGIQYF. The DNA of the CDR3 is TGTGCTAGCAGCCTCGACAGGGATGGCATTCAGTACTTC.

The V call is TRBV10-3, the J call TRBJ1-5; D is possibly TRBD1 (5 bases). Germline assignment: CDR1 ENHRY and CDR2 SYGVKD. Deletions cut 6 bases from V and 7 bases from J, with 13 bases between. This CDR3 spans 13 amino acids. The CDR3 loop reads CAISSGGDQPQHF. CDR3 sequence (DNA): TGTGCCATCAGCTCCGGGGGAGACCAGCCCCAGCATTTT.

This clone was counted between two and nine times. The chain joins TRBV4-3 to TRBJ1-1, with D perhaps TRBD1 (6 bases). V lost 4 bases to trimming and J lost 0 bases, with 9 bases between them. This CDR3 region has 14 residues. CDR1 LGHNA and CDR2 YSLEER come from the germline V gene. The CDR3 nucleotides are TGCGCCAGCAGCCGAGGACAGTTGAACACTGAAGCTTTCTTT. Residues: CASSRGQLNTEAFF.

The genes are TRBV12-5 and TRBJ2-6; maybe TRBD1 (5 bases). Between the trimmed V and J ends, which lost 0 bases and 2 bases, there was a span of 11 bases. CDR1 LGHNT and CDR2 FRNRAP come from the germline V gene. The CDR3 consists of 17 residues. The CDR3 bases are TGTGCTAGTGGTTTGGTAAGGGTAGGGGCTGGGGCCAACGTCCTGACTTTC. This gives the protein CASGLVRVGAGANVLTF. The full variable domain, in which reference TRBV12-5 and TRBJ2-6 provide the parts outside the CDR3, is DARVTQTPRHKVTEMGQEVTMRCQPILGHNTVFWYRQTMMQGLELLAYFRNRAPLDDSGMPKDRFSAEMPDATLATLKIQPSEPRDSAVYFCASGLVRVGAGANVLTFGAGSRLTVL.

This clone was seen just once. The chain joins TRBV6-5 to TRBJ1-1; 8 nucleotides align to TRBD1. There are 14 residues in the CDR3. The V and J ends lost 6 bases and 6 bases, in that order; junction bases with no gene match: 9. In germline, CDR1 is MNHEY, CDR2 SVGAGI. The CDR3 sequence is CASRGGQGEAEAFF. DNA of the CDR3: TGTGCCAGCAGGGGCGGACAGGGCGAGGCTGAAGCTTTCTTT.